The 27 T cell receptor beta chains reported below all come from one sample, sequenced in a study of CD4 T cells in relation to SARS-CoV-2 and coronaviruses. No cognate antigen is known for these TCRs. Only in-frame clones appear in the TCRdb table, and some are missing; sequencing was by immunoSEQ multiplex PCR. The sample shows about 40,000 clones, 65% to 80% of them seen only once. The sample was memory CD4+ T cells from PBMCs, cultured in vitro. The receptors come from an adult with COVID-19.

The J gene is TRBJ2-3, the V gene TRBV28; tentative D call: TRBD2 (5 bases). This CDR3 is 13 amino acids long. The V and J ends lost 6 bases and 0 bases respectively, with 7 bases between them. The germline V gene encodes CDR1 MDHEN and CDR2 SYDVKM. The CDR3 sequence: CASREVSTDTQYF. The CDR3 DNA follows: TGTGCCAGCAGGGAGGTGAGCACAGATACGCAGTATTTT. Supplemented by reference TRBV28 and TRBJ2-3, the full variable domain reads DVKVTQSSRYLVKRTGEKVFLECVQDMDHENMFWYRQDPGLGLRLIYFSYDVKMKEKGDIPEGYSVSREKKERFSLILESASTNQTSMYLCASREVSTDTQYFGPGTRLTVL.

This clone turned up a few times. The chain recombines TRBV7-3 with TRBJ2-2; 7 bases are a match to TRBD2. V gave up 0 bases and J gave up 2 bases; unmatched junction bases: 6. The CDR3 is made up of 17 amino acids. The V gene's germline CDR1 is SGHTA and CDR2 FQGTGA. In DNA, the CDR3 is TGTGCCAGCAGCTTAACTCAGGCTAGCGGTAACACCGGGGAGCTGTTTTTT. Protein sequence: CASSLTQASGNTGELFF.

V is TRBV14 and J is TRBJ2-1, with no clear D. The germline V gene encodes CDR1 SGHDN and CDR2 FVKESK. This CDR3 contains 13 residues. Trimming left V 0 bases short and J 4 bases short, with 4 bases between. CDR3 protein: CASSQERYNEQFF. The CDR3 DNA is TGTGCCAGCAGCCAAGAGCGGTACAATGAGCAGTTCTTC.

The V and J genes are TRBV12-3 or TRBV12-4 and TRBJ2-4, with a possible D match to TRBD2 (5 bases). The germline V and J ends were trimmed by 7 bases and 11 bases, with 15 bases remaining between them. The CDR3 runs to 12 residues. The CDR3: CASTIGGSFQYF. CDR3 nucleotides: TGTGCCAGCACCATAGGAGGAAGCTTTCAGTACTTC.

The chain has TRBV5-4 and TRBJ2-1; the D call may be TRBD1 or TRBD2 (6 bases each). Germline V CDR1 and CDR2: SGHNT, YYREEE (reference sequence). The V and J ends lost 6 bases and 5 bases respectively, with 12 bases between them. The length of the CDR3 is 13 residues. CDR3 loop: CASNREANNEQFF. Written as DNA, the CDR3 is TGTGCCAGCAACAGGGAGGCAAACAATGAGCAGTTCTTC.

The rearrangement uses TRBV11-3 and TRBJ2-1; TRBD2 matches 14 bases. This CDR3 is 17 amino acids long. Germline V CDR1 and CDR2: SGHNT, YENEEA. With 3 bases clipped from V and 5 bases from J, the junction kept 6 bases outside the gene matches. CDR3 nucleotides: TGTGCCAGCAGCTTGGGGACTAGCGGGAGATTAGACAATGAGCAGTTCTTC. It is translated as CASSLGTSGRLDNEQFF.

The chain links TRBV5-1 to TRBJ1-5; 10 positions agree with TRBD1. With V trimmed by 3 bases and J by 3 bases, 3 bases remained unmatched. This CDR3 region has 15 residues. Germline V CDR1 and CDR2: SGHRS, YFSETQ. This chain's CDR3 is CASSWTGGTNQPQHF. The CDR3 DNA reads TGCGCCAGCAGCTGGACAGGGGGTACCAATCAGCCCCAGCATTTT.

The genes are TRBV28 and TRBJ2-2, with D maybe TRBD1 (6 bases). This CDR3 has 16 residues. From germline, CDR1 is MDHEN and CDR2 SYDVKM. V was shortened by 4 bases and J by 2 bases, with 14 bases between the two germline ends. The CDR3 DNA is TGTGCCAGCAGTTCGATTGACAGGAAAAACACCGGGGAGCTGTTTTTT. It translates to CASSSIDRKNTGELFF.

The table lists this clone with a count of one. CDR3 DNA: TGTGCCAGCAGCTCGACTAGCGGGAAATACAATGAGCAGTTCTTC. Translated: CASSSTSGKYNEQFF. The chain carries TRBV7-9 and TRBJ2-1, with 11 bases identical to TRBD2. Looked up from germline, CDR1 is SEHNR and CDR2 is FQNEAQ (reference sequence). V was pared by 4 bases and J by 4 bases, with 3 bases of the junction left unmatched. The CDR3 extends over 15 amino acids.

DNA of the CDR3: TGTGCCAGCAGCCCACCGGGACTAGCGGGATCTAATGAGCAGTTCTTC. Amino acids: CASSPPGLAGSNEQFF. The chain carries TRBV5-4 and TRBJ2-1; 13 nucleotides agree with TRBD2. CDR1 SGHNT and CDR2 YYREEE come from the germline V gene (reference sequence). CDR3 length equals 16 residues. V was pared by 4 bases and J by 7 bases, with 8 bases of the junction left unmatched.

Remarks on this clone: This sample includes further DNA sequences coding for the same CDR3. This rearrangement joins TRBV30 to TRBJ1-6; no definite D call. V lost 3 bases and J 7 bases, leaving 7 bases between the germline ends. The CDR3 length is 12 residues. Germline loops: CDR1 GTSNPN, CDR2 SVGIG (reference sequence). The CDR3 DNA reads TGTGCCTGGAGCGTAGGAAATTCACCCCTCCACTTT. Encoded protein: CAWSVGNSPLHF.

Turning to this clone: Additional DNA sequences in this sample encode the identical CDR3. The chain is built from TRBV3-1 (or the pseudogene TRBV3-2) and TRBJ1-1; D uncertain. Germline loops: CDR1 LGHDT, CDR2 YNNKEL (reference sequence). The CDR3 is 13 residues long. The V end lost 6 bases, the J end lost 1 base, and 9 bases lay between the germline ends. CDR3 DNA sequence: TGTGCCAGCAGTCCCCCAGGGAACACTGAAGCTTTCTTT. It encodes CASSPPGNTEAFF.

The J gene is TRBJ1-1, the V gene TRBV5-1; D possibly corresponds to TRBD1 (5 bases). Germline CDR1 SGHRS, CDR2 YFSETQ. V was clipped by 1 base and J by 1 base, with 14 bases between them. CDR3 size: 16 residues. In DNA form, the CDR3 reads TGCGCCAGCAGCTTGCATGGCCTCGGGACGAACACTGAAGCTTTCTTT. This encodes CASSLHGLGTNTEAFF.

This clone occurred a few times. DNA for the CDR3: TGTGCCAGCTCACCTCAGGGGGAGGATCAGCCCCAGCATTTT. Its translation: CASSPQGEDQPQHF. The chain recombines TRBV18 with TRBJ1-5; 7 bases are shared with TRBD1. V was pared by 3 bases and J by 5 bases, with 4 bases of the junction left unmatched. The length of the CDR3 is 14 residues. CDR1 is KGHSH and CDR2 is LQKENI in the germline V gene. The whole variable domain, filled in from reference TRBV18 and TRBJ1-5, reads NAGVMQNPRHLVRRRGQEARLRCSPMKGHSHVYWYRQLPEEGLKFMVYLQKENIIDESGMPKERFSAEFPKEGPSILRIQQVVRGDSAAYFCASSPQGEDQPQHFGDGTRLSIL.

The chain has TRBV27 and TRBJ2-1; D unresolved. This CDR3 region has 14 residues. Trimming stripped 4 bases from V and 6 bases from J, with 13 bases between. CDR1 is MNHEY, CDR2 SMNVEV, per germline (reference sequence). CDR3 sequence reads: CASSYQTNRNEQFF. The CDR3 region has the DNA TGTGCCAGCAGTTACCAAACTAATCGCAATGAGCAGTTCTTC.

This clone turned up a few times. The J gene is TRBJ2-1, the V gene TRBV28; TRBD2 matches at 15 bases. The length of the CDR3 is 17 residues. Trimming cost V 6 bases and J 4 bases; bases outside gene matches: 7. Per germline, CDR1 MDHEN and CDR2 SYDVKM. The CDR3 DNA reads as TGTGCCAGCAGCCGCAACGGACTAGCGGGAGGGTACAATGAGCAGTTCTTC. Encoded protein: CASSRNGLAGGYNEQFF. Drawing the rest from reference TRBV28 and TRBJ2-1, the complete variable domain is DVKVTQSSRYLVKRTGEKVFLECVQDMDHENMFWYRQDPGLGLRLIYFSYDVKMKEKGDIPEGYSVSREKKERFSLILESASTNQTSMYLCASSRNGLAGGYNEQFFGPGTRLTVL.

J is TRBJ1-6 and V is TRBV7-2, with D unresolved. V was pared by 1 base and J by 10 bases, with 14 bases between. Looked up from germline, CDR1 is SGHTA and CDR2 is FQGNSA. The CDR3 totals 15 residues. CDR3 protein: CASSLVGNADSPLHF. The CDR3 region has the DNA TGTGCCAGCAGCTTAGTGGGAAACGCCGACTCACCCCTCCACTTT. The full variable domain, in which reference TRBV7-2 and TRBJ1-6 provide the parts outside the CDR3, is GAGVSQSPSNKVTEKGKDVELRCDPISGHTALYWYRQSLGQGLEFLIYFQGNSAPDKSGLPSDRFSAERTGGSVSTLTIQRTQQEDSAVYLCASSLVGNADSPLHFGNGTRLTVT.

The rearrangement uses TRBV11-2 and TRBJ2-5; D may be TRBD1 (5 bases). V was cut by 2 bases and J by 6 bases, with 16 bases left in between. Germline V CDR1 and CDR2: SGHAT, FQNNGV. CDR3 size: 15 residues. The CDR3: CASSLPFRRGQTQYF. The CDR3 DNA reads TGTGCCAGCAGCTTACCCTTCAGAAGGGGCCAGACCCAGTACTTC.

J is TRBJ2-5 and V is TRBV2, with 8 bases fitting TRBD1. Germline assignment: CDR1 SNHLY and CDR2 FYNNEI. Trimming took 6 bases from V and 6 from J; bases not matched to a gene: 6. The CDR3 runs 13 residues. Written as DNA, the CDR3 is TGTGCCAGCAGCCCAGGGGGCGGAAAGACCCAGTACTTC. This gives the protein CASSPGGGKTQYF.

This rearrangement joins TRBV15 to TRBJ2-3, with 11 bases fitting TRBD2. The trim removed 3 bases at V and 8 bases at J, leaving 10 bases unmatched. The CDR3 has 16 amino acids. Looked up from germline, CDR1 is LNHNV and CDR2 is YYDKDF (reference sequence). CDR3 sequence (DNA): TGTGCCACCAGCAGCAATATAGCGGGAGGGCTGGTTACGCAGTATTTT. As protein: CATSSNIAGGLVTQYF.

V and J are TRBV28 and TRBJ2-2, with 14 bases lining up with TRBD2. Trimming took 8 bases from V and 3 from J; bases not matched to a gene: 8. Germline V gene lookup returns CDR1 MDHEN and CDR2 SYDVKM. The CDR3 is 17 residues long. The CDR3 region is CASGGGLAGEYTGELFF. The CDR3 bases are TGTGCCAGCGGAGGGGGACTAGCGGGAGAGTACACCGGGGAGCTGTTTTTT.

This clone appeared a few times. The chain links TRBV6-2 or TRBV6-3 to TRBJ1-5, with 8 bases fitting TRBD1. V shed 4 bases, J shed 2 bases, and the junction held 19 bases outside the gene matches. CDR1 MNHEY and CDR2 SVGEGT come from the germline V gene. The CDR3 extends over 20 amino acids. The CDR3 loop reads CASSSKWTGFPESRNQPQHF. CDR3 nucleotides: TGTGCCAGCAGTTCTAAGTGGACAGGGTTTCCGGAATCGCGCAATCAGCCCCAGCATTTT.

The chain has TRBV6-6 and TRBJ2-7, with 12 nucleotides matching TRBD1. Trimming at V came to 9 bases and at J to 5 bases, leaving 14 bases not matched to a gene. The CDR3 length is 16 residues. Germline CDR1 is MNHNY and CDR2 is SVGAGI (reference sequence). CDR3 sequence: CASNINRGQGADEQYF. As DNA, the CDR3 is TGTGCCAGTAATATAAACCGGGGACAGGGGGCTGACGAGCAGTACTTC.

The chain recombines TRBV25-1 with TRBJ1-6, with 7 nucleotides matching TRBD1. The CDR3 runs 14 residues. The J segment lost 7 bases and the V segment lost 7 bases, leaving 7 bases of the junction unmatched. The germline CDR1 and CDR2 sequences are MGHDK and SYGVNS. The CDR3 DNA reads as TGTGCCAGCAATCAACAGGGGTGGAATTCACCCCTCCACTTT. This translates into CASNQQGWNSPLHF.

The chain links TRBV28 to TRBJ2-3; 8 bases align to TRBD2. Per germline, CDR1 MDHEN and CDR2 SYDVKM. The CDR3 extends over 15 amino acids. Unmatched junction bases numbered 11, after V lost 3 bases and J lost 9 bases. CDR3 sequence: CASSLPSTGLVTQYF. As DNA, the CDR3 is TGTGCCAGCAGTTTGCCCTCCACGGGACTAGTAACGCAGTATTTT. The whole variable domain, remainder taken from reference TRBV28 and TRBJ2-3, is DVKVTQSSRYLVKRTGEKVFLECVQDMDHENMFWYRQDPGLGLRLIYFSYDVKMKEKGDIPEGYSVSREKKERFSLILESASTNQTSMYLCASSLPSTGLVTQYFGPGTRLTVL.

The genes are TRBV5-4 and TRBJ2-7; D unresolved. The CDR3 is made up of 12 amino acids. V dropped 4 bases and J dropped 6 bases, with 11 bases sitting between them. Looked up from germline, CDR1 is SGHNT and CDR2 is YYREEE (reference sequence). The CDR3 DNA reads TGTGCCAGCAGCCGTTCGAACCTCGAGCAGTACTTC. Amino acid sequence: CASSRSNLEQYF.

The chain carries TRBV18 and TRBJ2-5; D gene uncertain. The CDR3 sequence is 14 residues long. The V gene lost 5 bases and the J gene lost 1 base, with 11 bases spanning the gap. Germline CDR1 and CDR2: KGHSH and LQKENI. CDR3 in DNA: TGTGCCAGCTCAACCCGGGCCACCCAAGAGACCCAGTACTTC. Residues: CASSTRATQETQYF.